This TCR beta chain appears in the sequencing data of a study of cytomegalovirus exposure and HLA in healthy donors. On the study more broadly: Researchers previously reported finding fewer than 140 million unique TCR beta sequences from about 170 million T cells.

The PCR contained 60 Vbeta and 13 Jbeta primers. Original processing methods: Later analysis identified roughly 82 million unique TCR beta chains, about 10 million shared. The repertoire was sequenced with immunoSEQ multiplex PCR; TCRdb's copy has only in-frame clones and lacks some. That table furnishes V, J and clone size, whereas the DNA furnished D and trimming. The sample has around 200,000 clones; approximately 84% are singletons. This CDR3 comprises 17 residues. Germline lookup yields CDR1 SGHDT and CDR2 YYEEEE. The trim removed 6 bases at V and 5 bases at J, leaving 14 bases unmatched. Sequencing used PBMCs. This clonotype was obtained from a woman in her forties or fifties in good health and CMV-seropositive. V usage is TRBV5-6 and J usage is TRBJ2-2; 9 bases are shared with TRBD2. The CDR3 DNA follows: TGTGCCAGCACCCAATCAGCGGGGGGCGCAAATACCGGGGAGCTGTTTTTT. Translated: CASTQSAGGANTGELFF.